This TCR beta chain was identified in a study of T cell repertoires in cytomegalovirus infection. With respect to this clonotype: Antigen unknown.

From the reads, TCRdb called clonotypes with MiXCR, one entry per CDR3 protein. The data contain some 500,000 distinct CDR3 sequences, more than 30% of them singletons. V was trimmed by 0 bases and J by 0 bases, leaving 7 bases between them. Germline lookup yields CDR1 SGHDT and CDR2 YYEEEE. CDR3 length equals 14 residues. The origin of this receptor is a human donor in good health (CMV status not recorded). Some clones in this sample may be carry-over from other donors' samples. The sequenced sample was cultured PBMCs, obtained from culture after CMV antigen stimulation. The chain couples TRBV5-6 to TRBJ2-7; D not certain. CDR3 sequence reads: CASSLAASSYEQYV. The DNA for the CDR3 is TGTGCCAGCAGCTTGGCTGCTTCCTCCTACGAGCAGTACGTC.